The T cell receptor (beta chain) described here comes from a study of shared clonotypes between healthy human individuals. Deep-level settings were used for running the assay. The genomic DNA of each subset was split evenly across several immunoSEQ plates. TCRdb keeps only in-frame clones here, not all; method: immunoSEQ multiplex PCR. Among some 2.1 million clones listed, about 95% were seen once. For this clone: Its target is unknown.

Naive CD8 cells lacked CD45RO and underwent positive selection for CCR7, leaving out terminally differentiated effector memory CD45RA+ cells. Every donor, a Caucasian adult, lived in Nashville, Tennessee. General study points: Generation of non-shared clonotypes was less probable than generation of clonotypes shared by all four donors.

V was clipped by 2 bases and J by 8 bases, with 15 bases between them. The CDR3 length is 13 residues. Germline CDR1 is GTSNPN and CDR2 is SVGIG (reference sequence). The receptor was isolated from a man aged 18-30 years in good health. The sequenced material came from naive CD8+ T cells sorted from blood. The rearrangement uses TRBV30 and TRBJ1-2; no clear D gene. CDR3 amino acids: CAWSIGPAVGYTF. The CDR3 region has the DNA TGTGCCTGGAGTATAGGACCTGCGGTAGGCTACACCTTC.